This T cell receptor beta chain was profiled in a study of T cells in localized non-small cell lung cancer (dated by TCRdb to the early 2020s). For the wider study: T cell repertoires of approximately 250 early-stage NSCLC patients were analyzed, with tumors being compared against uninvolved tumor-adjacent lungs. The cohort consisted of under 300 treatment-naive NSCLC patients whose localized lung tumors had been resected. A mean age of roughly 64 years was recorded for the NSCLC patients, of whom 129 were male and some 100 were female.

The immunoSEQ Assay was used to sequence TCR beta CDR3 regions from DNA. From the authors' description of their analysis: T cell density was computed as TCR beta template counts normalized to usable DNA estimated by amplifying housekeeping genes. Richness was estimated using the preseqR package, with extrapolation to 400,000 templates for PBMC samples and to 120,000 templates for tissue samples. Clonality was defined by subtracting Pielou's evenness from one. Tissue-enriched TCRs were identified by differential abundance testing using productive amino-acid clonotypes, minimum total count 5 and alpha 0.1. The Jaccard Index and the Morisita Overlap Index were used to measure repertoire overlap between compartments. GLIPH grouped TCR beta CDR3s together with public tetramer-defined viral CDR3s, and a viral motif had to include at least three viral sequences and also show V-gene enrichment. TCRdb carries this immuneACCESS record with in-frame sequences only. Its versions omit some clonotypes, under half of them owing to an unresolved V gene in the studies checked, with the rest unexplained. The DNA gave D and trimming, while V, J and clone size come from that table. This sample gives 60,000 to 75,000 clones in total; 84% of them show up just once. Around an eighth of the sample belongs to the ten largest clones.

The paper's findings and limits, for the study overall: Because multi-region sequencing of the tumors was not done, intratumor heterogeneity could not be ruled out. Since the design was exploratory, TCR variables were selected using unadjusted p-values with no false-discovery rate correction. The highest T cell clonality was observed in uninvolved tumor-adjacent lung, where clonality exceeded that of tumor, suggesting that antigenic responses were more focused in uninvolved tumor-adjacent lung. Longer overall survival was associated with higher blood T cell density, whereas shorter survival was associated with higher adjacent-lung clonality. Of the top 100 tumor clones, a median of approximately 60 were detected in paired uninvolved adjacent lung; under 35 were also among that lung's top 100.

Cut back by 3 bases and 6 bases, the V and J ends lie 14 bases apart. The CDR1 and CDR2 encoded by the germline V gene are SGHNT and YENEEA. The CDR3 covers 15 residues, taking in both the cysteine and the phenylalanine. Only CDR3 DNA is held: 45 bases, read in frame from base 1. For this clone: Its antigen remains undetermined. Per-base quality was not reported, and no clone a single base away is much larger than it.

At diagnosis, tumor, uninvolved tumor-adjacent lung and peripheral blood were collected and then preserved as a mix of FFPE and fresh-frozen material. For TCR repertoire profiling, blood samples were analyzed in the form of peripheral blood mononuclear cells. The sequence joins TRBV11-3 to TRBJ2-2; a tentative D call is TRBD1 (6 bases match). The sample consisted of peripheral blood, taken before any cancer treatment. The clonotype was recovered from a female donor aged 60 or older with stage I lung adenocarcinoma. The nucleotides are TGTGCCAGCAGCTTGGGGTCAGGGGCGTCCGGGGAGCTGTTTTTT. Its protein product is CASSLGSGASGELFF.